This TCR beta chain was sequenced in a study of CD8+ T cells in alopecia areata. Across the study: Treated patients were given 5 to 10 mg oral tofacitinib twice daily.

General study points: Scalp sequencing also captures normal skin's resident alphabeta T cells.

cDNA serving as the sequencing template came from extracted, reverse transcribed RNA. Profiled with immunoSEQ multiplex PCR; TCRdb holds only in-frame clones, not every one. The sample has some 200,000 clones; 50% to 60% are singletons. V gave up 6 bases and J gave up 3 bases; unmatched junction bases: 2. Germline V gene lookup returns CDR1 MGHRA and CDR2 YSYEKL. The CDR3 loop spans 14 amino acids. About this clone itself: Its antigen is unknown.

Stated treatment: oral pan-JAK inhibitor, 5-10 mg twice daily. Cell sorting on a FACSAria was used to separate CD4+ and CD8+ T cells from the PBMCs. The chain uses TRBV4-1 and TRBJ2-3, with 11 bases fitting TRBD2. The specimen was CD4+ T cells sorted from blood, collected at week 4, from a patient treated with tofacitinib. The sequence was collected from a human donor with alopecia areata. This CDR3 reads CASRRTSGTDTQYF. As DNA, the CDR3 is TGCGCCAGCAGACGGACTAGCGGGACAGATACGCAGTATTTT.